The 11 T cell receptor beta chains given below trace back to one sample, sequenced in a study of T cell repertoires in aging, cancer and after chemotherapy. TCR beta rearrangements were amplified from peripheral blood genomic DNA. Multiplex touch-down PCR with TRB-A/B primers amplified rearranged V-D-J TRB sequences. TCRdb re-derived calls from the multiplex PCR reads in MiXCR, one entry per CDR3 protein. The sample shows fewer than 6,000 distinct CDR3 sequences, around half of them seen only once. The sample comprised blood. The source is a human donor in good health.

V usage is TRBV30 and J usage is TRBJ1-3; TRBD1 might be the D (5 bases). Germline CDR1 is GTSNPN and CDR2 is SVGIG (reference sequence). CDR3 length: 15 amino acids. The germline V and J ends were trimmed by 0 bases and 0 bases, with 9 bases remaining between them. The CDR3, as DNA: TGTGCCTGGAGTGTAGACAGTTACTCTGGAAACACCATATATTTT. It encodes CAWSVDSYSGNTIYF.

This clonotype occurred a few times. The CDR3 nucleotides read TGTGCCACCAGCAGAGATCGGGGGGTTGGCACAGATACGCAGTATTTT. This gives the protein CATSRDRGVGTDTQYF. The chain recombines TRBV15 with TRBJ2-3; 7 bases map to TRBD2. Unmatched junction bases numbered 4, after V lost 0 bases and J lost 1 base. The CDR3 sequence is 16 residues long. The germline V gene has CDR1 LNHNV and CDR2 YYDKDF (reference sequence). Based on the CDR3 plus reference TRBV15 and TRBJ2-3, the full variable domain is DAMVIQNPRYQVTQFGKPVTLSCSQTLNHNVMYWYQQKSSQAPKLLFHYYDKDFNNEADTPDNFQSRRPNTSFCFLDIRSPGLGDTAMYLCATSRDRGVGTDTQYFGPGTRLTVL.

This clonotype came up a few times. CDR3 amino acids: CSVEVAGGSEQYF. DNA of the CDR3: TGCAGCGTTGAAGTAGCGGGAGGATCCGAGCAGTACTTC. The J gene is TRBJ2-7, the V gene TRBV29-1; 10 bases are shared with TRBD2. The trim removed 1 base at V and 6 bases at J, leaving 3 bases unmatched. Germline V lookup: CDR1 SQVTM, CDR2 ANQGSEA. This CDR3 has 13 residues.

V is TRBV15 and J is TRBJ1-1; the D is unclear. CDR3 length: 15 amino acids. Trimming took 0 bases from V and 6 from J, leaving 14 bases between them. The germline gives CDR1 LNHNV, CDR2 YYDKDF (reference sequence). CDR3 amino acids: CATSRDEGLGSEAFF. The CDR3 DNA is TGTGCCACCAGCAGAGATGAGGGCTTGGGGTCTGAAGCTTTCTTT.

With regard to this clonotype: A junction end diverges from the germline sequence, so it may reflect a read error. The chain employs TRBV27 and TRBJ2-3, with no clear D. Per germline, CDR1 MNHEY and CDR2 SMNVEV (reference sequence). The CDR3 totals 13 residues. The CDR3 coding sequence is TGTGCCAGCAGCTTATATCGCACAGATACGCAGTATTTT. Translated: CASSLYRTDTQYF.

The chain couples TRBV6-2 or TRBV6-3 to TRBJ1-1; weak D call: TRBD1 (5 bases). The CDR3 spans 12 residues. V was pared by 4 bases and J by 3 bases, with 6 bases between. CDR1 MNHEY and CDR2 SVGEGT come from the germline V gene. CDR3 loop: CASSWGDTEAFF. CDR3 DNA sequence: TGTGCCAGCAGTTGGGGGGACACTGAAGCTTTCTTT.

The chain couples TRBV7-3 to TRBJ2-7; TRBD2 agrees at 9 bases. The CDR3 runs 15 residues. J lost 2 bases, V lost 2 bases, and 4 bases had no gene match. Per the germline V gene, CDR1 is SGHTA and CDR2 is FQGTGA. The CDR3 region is CASSLGLAGPYEQYF. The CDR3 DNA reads TGTGCCAGCAGCTTAGGGCTAGCGGGACCCTACGAGCAGTACTTC.

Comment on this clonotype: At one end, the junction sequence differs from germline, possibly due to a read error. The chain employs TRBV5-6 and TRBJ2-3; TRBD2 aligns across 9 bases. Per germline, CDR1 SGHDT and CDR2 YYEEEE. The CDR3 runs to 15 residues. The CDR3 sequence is CASSSGLAPPDTQYF. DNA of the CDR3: TGCGCCAGCAGCTCCGGACTAGCGCCCCCAGATACGCAGTATTTT.

The CDR3 here is CASSYSNPGSYEQYF. DNA of the CDR3: TGTGCCAGCAGTTACTCGAATCCGGGCTCCTACGAGCAGTACTTC. The chain employs TRBV6-5 and TRBJ2-7; D is undetermined. The CDR3 has 15 residues. V dropped 0 bases and J dropped 0 bases, with 9 bases sitting between them. Germline assignment: CDR1 MNHEY and CDR2 SVGAGI.

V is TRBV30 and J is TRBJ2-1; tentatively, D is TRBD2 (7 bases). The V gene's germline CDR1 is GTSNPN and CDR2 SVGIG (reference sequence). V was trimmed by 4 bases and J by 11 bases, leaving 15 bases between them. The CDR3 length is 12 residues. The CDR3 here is CAWTVEGGQQFF. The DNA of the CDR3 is TGTGCCTGGACCGTGGAGGGGGGGCAGCAGTTCTTC. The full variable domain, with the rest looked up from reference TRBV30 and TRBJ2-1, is SQTIHQWPATLVQPVGSPLSLECTVEGTSNPNLYWYRQAAGRGLQLLFYSVGIGQISSEVPQNLSASRPQDRQFILSSKKLLLSDSGFYLCAWTVEGGQQFFGPGTRLTVL.

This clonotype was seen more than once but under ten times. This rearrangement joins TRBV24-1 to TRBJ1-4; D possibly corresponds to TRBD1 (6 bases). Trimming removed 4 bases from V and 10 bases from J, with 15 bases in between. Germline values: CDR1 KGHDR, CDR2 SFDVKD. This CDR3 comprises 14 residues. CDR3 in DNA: TGTGCCACCAGTGAAACTACGGACAGAGGAAAACTGTTTTTT. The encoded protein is CATSETTDRGKLFF.